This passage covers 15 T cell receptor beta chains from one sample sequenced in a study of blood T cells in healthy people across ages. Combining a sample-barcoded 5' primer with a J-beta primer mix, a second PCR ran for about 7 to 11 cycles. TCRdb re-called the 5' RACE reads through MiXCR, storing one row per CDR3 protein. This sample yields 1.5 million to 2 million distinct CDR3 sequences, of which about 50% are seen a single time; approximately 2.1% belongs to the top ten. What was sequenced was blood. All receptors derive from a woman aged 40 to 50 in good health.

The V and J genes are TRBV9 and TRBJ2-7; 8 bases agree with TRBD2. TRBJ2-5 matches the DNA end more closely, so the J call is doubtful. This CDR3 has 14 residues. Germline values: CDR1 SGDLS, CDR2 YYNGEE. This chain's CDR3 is CASASGGGTETQYF. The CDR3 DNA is TGTGCCAGCGCCTCGGGGGGGGGCACGGAGACCCAGTACTTC.

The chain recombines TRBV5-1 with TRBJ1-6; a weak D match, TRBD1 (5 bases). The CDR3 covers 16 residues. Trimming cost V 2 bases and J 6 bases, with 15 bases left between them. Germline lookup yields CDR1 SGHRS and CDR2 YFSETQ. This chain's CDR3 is CASSFISGSRNSPLHF. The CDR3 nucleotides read TGCGCCAGCAGCTTTATCTCAGGGAGCCGTAATTCACCCCTCCACTTT.

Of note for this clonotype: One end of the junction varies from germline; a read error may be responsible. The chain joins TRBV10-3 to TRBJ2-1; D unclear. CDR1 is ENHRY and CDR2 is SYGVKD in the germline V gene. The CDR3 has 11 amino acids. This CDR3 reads CASSELHEQFF. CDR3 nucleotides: TGTGCCAGCAGTGAGTTGCATGAGCAGTTCTTC.

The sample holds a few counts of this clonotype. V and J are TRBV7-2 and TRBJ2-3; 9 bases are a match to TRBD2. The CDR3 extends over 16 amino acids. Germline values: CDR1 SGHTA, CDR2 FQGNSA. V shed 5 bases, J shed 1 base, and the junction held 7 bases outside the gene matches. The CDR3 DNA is TGTGCCAGCAGCCCACAAGTAGCGGGGGGCACAGATACGCAGTATTTT. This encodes CASSPQVAGGTDTQYF.

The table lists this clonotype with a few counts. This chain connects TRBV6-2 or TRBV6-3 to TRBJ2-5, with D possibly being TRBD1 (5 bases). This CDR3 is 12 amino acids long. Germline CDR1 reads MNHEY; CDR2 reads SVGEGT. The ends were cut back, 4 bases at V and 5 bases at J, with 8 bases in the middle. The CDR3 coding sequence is TGTGCCAGCAGTTCAGGGTACGAGACCCAGTACTTC. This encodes CASSSGYETQYF.

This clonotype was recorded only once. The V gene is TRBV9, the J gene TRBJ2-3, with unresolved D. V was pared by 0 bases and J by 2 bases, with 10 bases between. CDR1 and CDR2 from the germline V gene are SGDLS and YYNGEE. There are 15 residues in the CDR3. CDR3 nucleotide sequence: TGTGCCAGCAGCGTAGTTGGAGAAAACACAGATACGCAGTATTTT. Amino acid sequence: CASSVVGENTDTQYF.

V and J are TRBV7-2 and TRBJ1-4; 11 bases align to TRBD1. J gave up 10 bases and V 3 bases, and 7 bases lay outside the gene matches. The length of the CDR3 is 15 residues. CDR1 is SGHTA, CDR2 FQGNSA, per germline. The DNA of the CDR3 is TGTGCCAGCAGCTTCCGGGACAGGGGGGGTGGAAAACTGTTTTTT. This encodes CASSFRDRGGGKLFF.

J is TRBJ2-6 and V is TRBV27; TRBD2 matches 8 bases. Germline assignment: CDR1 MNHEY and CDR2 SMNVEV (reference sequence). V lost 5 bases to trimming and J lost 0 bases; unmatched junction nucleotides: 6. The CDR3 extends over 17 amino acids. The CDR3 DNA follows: TGTGCCAGCAGTCTATTCGGGGGGGCCTCTGGGGCCAACGTCCTGACTTTC. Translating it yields CASSLFGGASGANVLTF.

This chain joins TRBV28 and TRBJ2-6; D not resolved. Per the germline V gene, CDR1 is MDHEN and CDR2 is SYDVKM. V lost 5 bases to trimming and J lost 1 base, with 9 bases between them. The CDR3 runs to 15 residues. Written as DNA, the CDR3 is TGTGCCAGCAGTGCCACAGAGTCTGGGGCCAACGTCCTGACTTTC. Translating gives CASSATESGANVLTF.

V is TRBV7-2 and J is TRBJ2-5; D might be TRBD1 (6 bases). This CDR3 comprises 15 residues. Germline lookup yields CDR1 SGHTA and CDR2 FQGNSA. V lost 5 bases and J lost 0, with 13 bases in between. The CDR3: CASSQSRDNQETQYF. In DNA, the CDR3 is TGTGCCAGCAGCCAGAGCCGGGACAACCAAGAGACCCAGTACTTC.

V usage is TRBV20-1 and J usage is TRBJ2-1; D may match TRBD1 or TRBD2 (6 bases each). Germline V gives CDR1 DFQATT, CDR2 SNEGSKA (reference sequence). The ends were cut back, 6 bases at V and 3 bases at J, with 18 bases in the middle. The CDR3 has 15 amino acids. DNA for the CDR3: TGCAGTGCCGCGCCGGGGGCTAGCTTCTACAATGAGCAGTTCTTC. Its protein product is CSAAPGASFYNEQFF.

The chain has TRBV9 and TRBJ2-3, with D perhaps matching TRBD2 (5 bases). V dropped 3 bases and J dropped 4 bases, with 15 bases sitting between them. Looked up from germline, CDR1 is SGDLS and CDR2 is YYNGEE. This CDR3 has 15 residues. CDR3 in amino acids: CASSATRLRADTQYF. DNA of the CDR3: TGTGCCAGCAGCGCAACCCGCCTGCGGGCAGATACGCAGTATTTT.

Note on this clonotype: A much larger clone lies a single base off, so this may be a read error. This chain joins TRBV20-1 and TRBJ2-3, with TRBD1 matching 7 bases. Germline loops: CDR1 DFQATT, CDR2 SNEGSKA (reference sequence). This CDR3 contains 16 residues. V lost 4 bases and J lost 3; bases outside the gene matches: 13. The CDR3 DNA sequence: TGCAGTGCTATACGTCGGGACAGATGTAATACAGATACGCAGTATTTT. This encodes CSAIRRDRCNTDTQYF.

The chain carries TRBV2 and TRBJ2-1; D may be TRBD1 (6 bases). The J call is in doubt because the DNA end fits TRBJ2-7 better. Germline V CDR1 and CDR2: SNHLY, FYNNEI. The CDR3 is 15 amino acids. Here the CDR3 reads CASSAMAGAGNEQYF. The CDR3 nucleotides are TGTGCCAGCAGTGCGATGGCAGGGGCTGGCAATGAGCAGTACTTC.

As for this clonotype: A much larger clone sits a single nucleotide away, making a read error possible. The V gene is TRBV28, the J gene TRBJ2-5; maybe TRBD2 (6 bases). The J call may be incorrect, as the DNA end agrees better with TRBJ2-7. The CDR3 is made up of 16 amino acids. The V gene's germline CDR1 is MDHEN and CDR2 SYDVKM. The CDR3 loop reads CASSLRSGDSTYEQYF. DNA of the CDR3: TGTGCCAGCAGTTTACGTTCCGGGGACTCAACCTACGAGCAGTACTTC.